The sequence of this T cell receptor beta chain was determined in a study of T-cell memory formation after mild COVID-19. Study-level information: Among the donors, TCR clusters were largely specific to each donor. Broader study findings: Memory cells collected pre-infection included some clones that later responded, suggesting cross-reactive memory joined.

Using constant-segment primers, 5'RACE produced TCR alpha and TCR beta cDNA libraries carrying sample barcodes and UMIs. TCRdb analysed the 5' RACE reads with MiXCR anew, one entry per CDR3 protein. Among roughly 100,000 distinct CDR3 sequences listed, about 12% were seen once. The germline CDR1 and CDR2 sequences are MGHDK and SYGVNS. The CDR3 has 16 residues. V lost 1 base and J lost 1; bases outside the gene matches: 6. This clonotype appeared a few times. Its matching antigen is unknown. This sequence originates from an adult woman who had mild COVID-19 (a few samples of this study predate the infection). Cell type and time point are not known. This chain connects TRBV25-1 to TRBJ2-5; 7 bases match TRBD2. Sample: PBMCs or a T cell subset sorted from them (not recorded which). The CDR3 here is CASSELETGGQETQYF. The CDR3 region has the DNA TGTGCCAGCAGTGAATTAGAGACGGGGGGCCAAGAGACCCAGTACTTC.